These 21 T cell receptor beta chains were sequenced from one sample in a study of T cell responses to AZD1222 COVID-19 vaccine. Sequencing used immunoSEQ multiplex PCR; TCRdb keeps in-frame clones, though not all of them. The table includes roughly 120,000 clones, over 80% detected once. The starting material was peripheral blood, obtained on day 0 of AZD1222 vaccination. These receptors were collected from an adult in good health.

V is TRBV3-1 (or the pseudogene TRBV3-2) and J is TRBJ1-1; no firm D call. CDR1 and CDR2 from the germline V gene are LGHDT and YNNKEL (reference sequence). With 3 bases removed from V and 3 bases from J, the gap between germline ends came to 17 bases. This CDR3 has 16 residues. The CDR3 DNA reads TGTGCCAGCAGCCACCAAGTGGGGAGAGGGCACACTGAAGCTTTCTTT. It yields the protein CASSHQVGRGHTEAFF.

The chain couples TRBV10-3 to TRBJ2-1; possible D gene TRBD1, 5 bases. The V gene's germline CDR1 is ENHRY and CDR2 SYGVKD. The CDR3 is 12 amino acids. The germline V and J ends were trimmed by 4 bases and 10 bases, with 11 bases remaining between them. This chain's CDR3 is CAISGQQDEQFF. In DNA form, the CDR3 reads TGTGCCATCAGTGGCCAACAGGACGAGCAGTTCTTC.

The chain is built from TRBV19 and TRBJ1-5; D is perhaps TRBD1 (5 bases). The CDR3 is made up of 15 amino acids. Trimming removed 6 bases at V and 6 bases at J, with 18 bases between. The germline CDR1 and CDR2 sequences are LNHDA and SQIVND (reference sequence). CDR3 bases: TGTGCCAGTAGGAGGCTGGAGGGTACAGGTCAGCCCCAGCATTTT. It is translated as CASRRLEGTGQPQHF.

The chain couples TRBV28 to TRBJ2-5; D may be TRBD2 (7 bases). The germline V and J ends were trimmed by 6 bases and 5 bases, with 19 bases remaining between them. Looked up from germline, CDR1 is MDHEN and CDR2 is SYDVKM. The CDR3 totals 15 residues. DNA of the CDR3: TGTGCCAGCAGCCTGATGGGGGGGCCGAAGGAGACCCAGTACTTC. Translation gives CASSLMGGPKETQYF.

V is TRBV5-1 and J is TRBJ1-1; unclear D gene. The CDR3 is 18 amino acids. Between the trimmed V and J ends, which lost 0 bases and 3 bases, there was a span of 21 bases. The germline V gene has CDR1 SGHRS and CDR2 YFSETQ. The CDR3 protein is CASSLALKGSGSDTEAFF. CDR3 coding DNA: TGCGCCAGCAGCTTGGCCCTGAAAGGGTCGGGTTCGGACACTGAAGCTTTCTTT.

The chain employs TRBV7-2 and TRBJ2-1; the D is unclear. The CDR3 runs to 15 residues. The V gene's germline CDR1 is SGHTA and CDR2 FQGNSA. V lost 5 bases and J 9 bases, leaving 20 bases between the germline ends. DNA for the CDR3: TGTGCCAGCAGCCCCGGTCTAGAAGGGTCGGGTGAGCAGTTCTTC. This translates into CASSPGLEGSGEQFF. Together with reference TRBV7-2 and TRBJ2-1, the CDR3 gives the full variable domain: GAGVSQSPSNKVTEKGKDVELRCDPISGHTALYWYRQSLGQGLEFLIYFQGNSAPDKSGLPSDRFSAERTGGSVSTLTIQRTQQEDSAVYLCASSPGLEGSGEQFFGPGTRLTVL.

J is TRBJ2-3 and V is TRBV19; the match to TRBD1 covers 7 bases. CDR3 length: 18 amino acids. V was clipped by 4 bases and J by 2 bases; unmatched bases: 15. Germline V gene sequence: CDR1 LNHDA, CDR2 SQIVND (reference sequence). The CDR3 DNA is TGTGCCAGTAGTAGTATACTCACAGGGGATGGTCCCACAGATACGCAGTATTTT. Translation: CASSSILTGDGPTDTQYF.

The genes are TRBV27 and TRBJ2-7; D remains ambiguous. V dropped 0 bases and J dropped 2 bases, with 8 bases sitting between them. This CDR3 spans 14 amino acids. Germline V CDR1 and CDR2: MNHEY, SMNVEV (reference sequence). Here the CDR3 DNA reads TGTGCCAGCAGTTTATCGGGATTTGCCTACGAGCAGTACTTC. Amino acids: CASSLSGFAYEQYF.

Concerning this clone itself: This may be a read error, as it is one base from a much larger clone. This chain connects TRBV14 to TRBJ2-5; no reliable D call. The germline CDR1 and CDR2 sequences are SGHDN and FVKESK. V dropped 4 bases and J dropped 0 bases, with 6 bases sitting between them. CDR3 length: 13 amino acids. The CDR3 here is CASSLTYQETQYF. The CDR3 bases are TGTGCCAGCAGCCTAACGTACCAAGAGACCCAGTACTTC.

DNA for the CDR3: TGTGCCACCAGTGAGACTAGCACCTACAATGAGCAGTTCTTC. It encodes CATSETSTYNEQFF. The gene calls are TRBV24-1 and TRBJ2-1; 7 nucleotides match TRBD2. This CDR3 contains 14 residues. Germline CDR1 is KGHDR and CDR2 is SFDVKD. The ends lost 4 bases at V and 2 bases at J; junction bases unmatched: 1.

The chain couples TRBV5-4 to TRBJ2-5; TRBD1 is a possible D gene (5 bases). CDR1 and CDR2 (germline): SGHNT, YYREEE (reference sequence). The ends were cut back, 2 bases at V and 1 base at J, with 9 bases in the middle. The CDR3 has 14 amino acids. CDR3 in amino acids: CASSFGQGQETQYF. In DNA form, the CDR3 reads TGTGCCAGCAGCTTCGGGCAGGGCCAAGAGACCCAGTACTTC.

CDR3 in amino acids: CASSPWTDSNQPQHF. Here the CDR3 DNA reads TGTGCCAGCAGTCCCTGGACAGATAGCAATCAGCCCCAGCATTTT. This rearrangement joins TRBV2 to TRBJ1-5, with D possibly being TRBD1 (6 bases). The CDR3 consists of 15 residues. V was pared by 5 bases and J by 0 bases, with 11 bases between. From germline, CDR1 is SNHLY and CDR2 FYNNEI. Full variable domain (missing parts from reference TRBV2 and TRBJ1-5): EPEVTQTPSHQVTQMGQEVILRCVPISNHLYFYWYRQILGQKVEFLVSFYNNEISEKSEIFDDQFSVERPDGSNFTLKIRSTKLEDSAMYFCASSPWTDSNQPQHFGDGTRLSIL.

V is TRBV19 and J is TRBJ1-2, with TRBD1 matching 7 bases. V dropped 6 bases and J dropped 2; count of bases not matched to a gene: 9. The CDR3 extends over 15 amino acids. Germline CDR1 and CDR2: LNHDA and SQIVND (reference sequence). CDR3 coding DNA: TGTGCCAGTAGGCCTCTGGGACAGATGAACTATGGCTACACCTTC. Translated: CASRPLGQMNYGYTF.

The chain links TRBV28 to TRBJ1-1, with D possibly being TRBD1 (5 bases). This CDR3 region has 18 residues. The V and J ends lost 3 bases and 3 bases respectively, with 23 bases between them. Per the germline V gene, CDR1 is MDHEN and CDR2 is SYDVKM. CDR3: CASSFRRSRAMGYTEAFF. For the CDR3, the DNA is TGTGCCAGCAGTTTTCGGCGGAGCAGGGCGATGGGGTACACTGAAGCTTTCTTT. The whole variable domain, remainder taken from reference TRBV28 and TRBJ1-1, is DVKVTQSSRYLVKRTGEKVFLECVQDMDHENMFWYRQDPGLGLRLIYFSYDVKMKEKGDIPEGYSVSREKKERFSLILESASTNQTSMYLCASSFRRSRAMGYTEAFFGQGTRLTVV.

This clone has just a few counts. The chain has TRBV28 and TRBJ1-2; TRBD1 aligns across 11 bases. In germline, CDR1 is MDHEN, CDR2 SYDVKM. The CDR3 covers 16 residues. Unmatched junction bases numbered 7, after V lost 3 bases and J lost 4 bases. CDR3 amino acids: CASSFGRTGGGYGYTF. In nucleotides, the CDR3 is TGTGCCAGCAGTTTCGGGAGGACAGGGGGCGGCTATGGCTACACCTTC.

CDR3 bases: TGTGCCAGCAGTTCTCCCTACGAGCAGTACTTC. This gives the protein CASSSPYEQYF. V usage is TRBV6-2 or TRBV6-3 and J usage is TRBJ2-7, with D uncertain. The CDR3 length is 11 residues. V gave up 4 bases and J gave up 2 bases, with 3 bases separating them. Looked up from germline, CDR1 is MNHEY and CDR2 is SVGEGT.

This clone appeared a single time. V is TRBV7-9 and J is TRBJ1-2, with D perhaps matching TRBD1 (5 bases). Trimming cost V 2 bases and J 11 bases, with 15 bases left between them. The length of the CDR3 is 13 residues. CDR1 SEHNR and CDR2 FQNEAQ come from the germline V gene (reference sequence). CDR3 sequence (DNA): TGTGCCAGCAGCTTACCCGGGGGAGGGACGTACACCTTC. Protein product: CASSLPGGGTYTF.

This clone was seen a single time. In nucleotides, the CDR3 is TGTGCCAGCAGTTTGACTCTTTATAGCAATCAGCCCCAGCATTTT. Encoded protein: CASSLTLYSNQPQHF. The chain has TRBV6-2 or TRBV6-3 and TRBJ1-5, with unresolved D. Germline CDR1 is MNHEY and CDR2 is SVGEGT. Trimming stripped 4 bases from V and 0 bases from J, with 10 bases between. The CDR3 has 15 residues.

The chain recombines TRBV23-1 with TRBJ1-2; D ambiguous. TRBV23-1 is marked as an open reading frame, function uncertain. V was shortened by 4 bases and J by 11 bases, with 17 bases between the two germline ends. The CDR3 is 13 residues long. The CDR3 DNA is TGCGCCAGCAGTCCTTCGGGAGGAGAACTGTACACCTTC. Amino acids: CASSPSGGELYTF.

V is TRBV11-2 and J is TRBJ2-1; 9 bases line up with TRBD2. V shed 3 bases and J 6 bases; nucleotides not matched to a gene: 3. Germline lookup yields CDR1 SGHAT and CDR2 FQNNGV. The CDR3 sequence is 14 residues long. CDR3 region: CASSFSGRTNEQFF. As DNA, the CDR3 is TGTGCCAGCAGCTTTAGCGGGAGAACCAATGAGCAGTTCTTC.

A word on this clone: Other DNA sequences in this sample translate to the same CDR3. The chain combines TRBV12-3 or TRBV12-4 with TRBJ2-7, with D perhaps assigned TRBD1 or TRBD2 (5 bases each). V lost 7 bases and J lost 3, with 13 bases in between. The CDR3 spans 13 residues. Here the CDR3 DNA reads TGTGCCAGCAACCGGCAGGGACGCTACGAGCAGTACTTC. Translation: CASNRQGRYEQYF.